The clone carrying this T cell receptor (beta chain) showed up just once. The source of the sample is a study of tumor-infiltrating lymphocytes in oesophageal squamous cell carcinoma. Using its own MiXCR run on the PCR reads, TCRdb lists one record per CDR3 protein. The data show approximately 19,000 distinct CDR3 sequences, approximately 45% seen once. The specimen was normal esophageal tissue next to the tumor. The origin of this receptor is a female donor with esophageal squamous cell carcinoma.

The CDR3 DNA reads as TGTGCCAGCAGCTTAGTTTACCCGGGAAACTATGGCTACACCTTC. Residues: CASSLVYPGNYGYTF. This chain uses TRBV7-2 with TRBJ1-2; D not resolved. The CDR3 consists of 15 residues. V lost 1 base and J 2 bases, leaving 11 bases between the germline ends. Germline V gene sequence: CDR1 SGHTA, CDR2 FQGNSA.